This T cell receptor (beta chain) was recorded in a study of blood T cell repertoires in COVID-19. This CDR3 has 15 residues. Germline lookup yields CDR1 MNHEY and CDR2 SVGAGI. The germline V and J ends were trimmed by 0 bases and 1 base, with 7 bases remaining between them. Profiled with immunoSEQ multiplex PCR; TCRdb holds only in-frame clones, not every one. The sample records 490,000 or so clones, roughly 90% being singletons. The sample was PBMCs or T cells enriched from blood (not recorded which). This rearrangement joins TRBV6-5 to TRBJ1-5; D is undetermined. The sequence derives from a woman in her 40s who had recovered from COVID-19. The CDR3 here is CASSYSTRSNQPQHF. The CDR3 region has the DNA TGTGCCAGCAGTTACTCGACGAGGAGCAATCAGCCCCAGCATTTT.